This T cell receptor beta chain was documented in a study of T cell responses to AZD1222 COVID-19 vaccine. Libraries were prepared by immunoSEQ multiplex PCR; TCRdb keeps only in-frame clonotypes and omits some of them. The sample lists roughly 120,000 clones, 80% to 95% occurring once. This clone appeared a single time. The antigen is unknown. Study-wide points: Breadth and depth of Spike-specific TCRs rose after two AZD1222 doses. Variant regions that are unmutated are reportedly the target of nearly half of spike-specific TCRs. Baseline serostatus was positive in only a handful of AZD1222 recipients.

Second doses that came at about 4 or about 12 weeks were put together. Material: peripheral blood, obtained 28 days after the second AZD1222 dose. This receptor was identified in an adult who received the AZD1222 COVID-19 vaccine.

CDR3 loop: CASSSVTTEYMNTEAFF. CDR3 nucleotide sequence: TGTGCCAGCAGTTCCGTCACGACGGAATACATGAACACTGAAGCTTTCTTT. V is TRBV28 and J is TRBJ1-1; no definite D call. Germline CDR1 and CDR2: MDHEN and SYDVKM. Trimming removed 4 bases at V and 0 bases at J, with 18 bases between. The CDR3 length is 17 residues.